This T cell receptor (beta chain) was captured in a study of cytomegalovirus exposure and HLA in healthy donors. The CDR3 is made up of 13 amino acids. Germline loops: CDR1 LNHDA, CDR2 SQIVND (reference sequence). Trimming took 4 bases from V and 2 from J, leaving 8 bases between them. About this clone itself: Its cognate antigen is unknown.

The PCR contained 60 Vbeta and 13 Jbeta primers. Profiled with immunoSEQ multiplex PCR; TCRdb holds only in-frame clones, not every one. Here the sample spans 90,000 to 100,000 clones, over 65% being singletons. Study-level findings and limits: Later work showed greater clonal expansion in HLA-associated TCR beta chains than in equally common others. Within the data, a cluster of highly shared sequence variants was likely a sequencing artifact. Some TCR beta chains (about 170 of them) were listed as cytomegalovirus-associated. In a later analysis, DRB1 alleles had the most associated TCRs; HLA-C alleles the fewest.

This receptor was identified in a man between 60 and 75 years old in good health and CMV-seropositive. The genes are TRBV19 and TRBJ1-2; no firm D call. Sequenced sample: PBMCs. Here the CDR3 DNA reads TGTGCCAGTAGTAGAGACAAAAACTATGGCTACACCTTC. This encodes CASSRDKNYGYTF. Full variable domain (remainder filled in from reference TRBV19 and TRBJ1-2): DGGITQSPKYLFRKEGQNVTLSCEQNLNHDAMYWYRQDPGQGLRLIYYSQIVNDFQKGDIAEGYSVSREKKESFPLTVTSAQKNPTAFYLCASSRDKNYGYTFGSGTRLTVV.